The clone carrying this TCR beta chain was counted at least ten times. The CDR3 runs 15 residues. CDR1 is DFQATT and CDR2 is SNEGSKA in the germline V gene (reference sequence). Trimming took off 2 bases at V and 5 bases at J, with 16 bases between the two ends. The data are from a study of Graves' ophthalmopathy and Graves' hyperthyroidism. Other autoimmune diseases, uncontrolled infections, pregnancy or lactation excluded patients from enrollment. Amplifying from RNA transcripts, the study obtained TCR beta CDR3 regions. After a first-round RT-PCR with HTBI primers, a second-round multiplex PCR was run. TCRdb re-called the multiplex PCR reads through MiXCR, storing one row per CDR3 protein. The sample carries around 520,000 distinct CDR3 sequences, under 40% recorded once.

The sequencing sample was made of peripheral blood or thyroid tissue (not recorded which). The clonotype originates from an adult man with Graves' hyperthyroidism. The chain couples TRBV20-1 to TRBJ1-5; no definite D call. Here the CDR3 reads CSARSPRGMYQPQHF. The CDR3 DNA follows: TGCAGTGCTAGATCCCCTCGGGGAATGTATCAGCCCCAGCATTTT.